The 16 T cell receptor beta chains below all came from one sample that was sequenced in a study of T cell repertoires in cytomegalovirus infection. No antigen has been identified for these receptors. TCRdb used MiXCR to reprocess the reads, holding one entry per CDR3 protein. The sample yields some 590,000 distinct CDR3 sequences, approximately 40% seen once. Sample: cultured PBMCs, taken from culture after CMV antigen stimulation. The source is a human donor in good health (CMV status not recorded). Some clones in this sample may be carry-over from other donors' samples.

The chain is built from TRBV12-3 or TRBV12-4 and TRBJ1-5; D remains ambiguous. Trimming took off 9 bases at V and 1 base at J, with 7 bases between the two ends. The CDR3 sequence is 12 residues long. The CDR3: CASRWSNQPQHF. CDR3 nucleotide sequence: TGTGCCAGTCGCTGGAGCAATCAGCCCCAGCATTTT.

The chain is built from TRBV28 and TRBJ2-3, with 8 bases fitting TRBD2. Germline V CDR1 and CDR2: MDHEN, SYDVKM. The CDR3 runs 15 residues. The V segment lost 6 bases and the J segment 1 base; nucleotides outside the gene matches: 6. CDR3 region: CASRSTTSGTDTQYF. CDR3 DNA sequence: TGTGCCAGCAGATCGACGACTAGCGGCACAGATACGCAGTATTTT. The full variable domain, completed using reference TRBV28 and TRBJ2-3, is DVKVTQSSRYLVKRTGEKVFLECVQDMDHENMFWYRQDPGLGLRLIYFSYDVKMKEKGDIPEGYSVSREKKERFSLILESASTNQTSMYLCASRSTTSGTDTQYFGPGTRLTVL.

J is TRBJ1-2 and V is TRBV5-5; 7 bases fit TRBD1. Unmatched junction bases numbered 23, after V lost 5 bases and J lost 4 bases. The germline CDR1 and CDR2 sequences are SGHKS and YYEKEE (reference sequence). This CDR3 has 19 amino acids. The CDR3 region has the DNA TGTGCCAGCAGGTCAACGACAGGGTTTGACCCATTACGGGGCTATGGCTACACCTTC. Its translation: CASRSTTGFDPLRGYGYTF.

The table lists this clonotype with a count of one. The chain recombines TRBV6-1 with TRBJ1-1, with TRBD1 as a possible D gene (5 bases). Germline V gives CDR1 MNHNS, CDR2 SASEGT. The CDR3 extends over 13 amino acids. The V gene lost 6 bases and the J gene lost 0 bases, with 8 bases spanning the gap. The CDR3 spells CASRTRVNTEAFF. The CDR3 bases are TGTGCCAGCAGAACCAGGGTGAACACTGAAGCTTTCTTT.

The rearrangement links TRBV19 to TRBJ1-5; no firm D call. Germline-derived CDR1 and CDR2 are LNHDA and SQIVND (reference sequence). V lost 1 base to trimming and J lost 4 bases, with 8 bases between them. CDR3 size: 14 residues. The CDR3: CASSIGALNQPQHF. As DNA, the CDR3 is TGTGCCAGTAGTATAGGGGCCCTGAATCAGCCCCAGCATTTT. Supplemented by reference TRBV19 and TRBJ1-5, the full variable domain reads DGGITQSPKYLFRKEGQNVTLSCEQNLNHDAMYWYRQDPGQGLRLIYYSQIVNDFQKGDIAEGYSVSREKKESFPLTVTSAQKNPTAFYLCASSIGALNQPQHFGDGTRLSIL.

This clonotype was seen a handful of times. The CDR3 DNA sequence: TGTGCCAGCCGGGGGGCTGGGGCCAACGTCCTGACTTTC. Translation gives CASRGAGANVLTF. The chain couples TRBV6-2 or TRBV6-3 to TRBJ2-6, with TRBD2 identical over 7 bases. CDR1 and CDR2 (germline): MNHEY, SVGEGT. The CDR3 sequence is 13 residues long. Losses at the gene ends were 8 bases for V and 2 bases for J; bases not matched to a gene: 0.

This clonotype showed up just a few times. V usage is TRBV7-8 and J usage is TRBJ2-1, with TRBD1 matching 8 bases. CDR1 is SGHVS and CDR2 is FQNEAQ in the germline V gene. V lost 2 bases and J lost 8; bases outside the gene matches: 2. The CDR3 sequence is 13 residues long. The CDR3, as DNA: TGTGCCAGCAGCTTACAGGGGGCGTATGAGCAGTTCTTC. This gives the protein CASSLQGAYEQFF.

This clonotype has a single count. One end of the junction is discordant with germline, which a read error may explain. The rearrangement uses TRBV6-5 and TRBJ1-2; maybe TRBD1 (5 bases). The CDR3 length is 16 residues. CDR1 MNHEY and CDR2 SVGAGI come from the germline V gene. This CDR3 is CASTPEGRSRVYDYTF. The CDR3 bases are TGTGCCAGCACCCCAGAGGGGAGGAGCCGCGTCTATGACTACACCTTC.

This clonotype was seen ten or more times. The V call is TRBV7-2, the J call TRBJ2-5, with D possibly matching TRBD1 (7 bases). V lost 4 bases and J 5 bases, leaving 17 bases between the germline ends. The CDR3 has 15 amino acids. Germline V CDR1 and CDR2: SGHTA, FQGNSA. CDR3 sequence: CASSYRQGGGETQYF. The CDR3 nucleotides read TGTGCCAGCAGCTACAGACAGGGAGGCGGGGAGACCCAGTACTTC.

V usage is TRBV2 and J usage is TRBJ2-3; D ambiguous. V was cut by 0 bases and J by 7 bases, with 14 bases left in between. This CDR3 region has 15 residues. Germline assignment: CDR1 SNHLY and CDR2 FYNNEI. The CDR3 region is CASSEALGPSNTQYF. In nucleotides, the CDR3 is TGTGCCAGCAGTGAAGCGCTTGGGCCTTCGAATACGCAGTATTTT.

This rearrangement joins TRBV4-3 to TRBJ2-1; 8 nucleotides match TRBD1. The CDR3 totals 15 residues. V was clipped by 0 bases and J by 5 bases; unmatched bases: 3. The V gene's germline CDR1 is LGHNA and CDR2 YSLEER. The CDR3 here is CASSQDGTGHNEQFF. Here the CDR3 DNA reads TGCGCCAGCAGCCAAGATGGGACAGGACACAATGAGCAGTTCTTC.

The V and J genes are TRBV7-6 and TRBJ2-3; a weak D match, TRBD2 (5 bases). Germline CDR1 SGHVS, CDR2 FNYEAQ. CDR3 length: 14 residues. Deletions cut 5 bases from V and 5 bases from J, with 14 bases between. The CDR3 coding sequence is TGTGCCAGCAGCCCCCGGATTGCGGGAGATACGCAGTATTTT. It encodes CASSPRIAGDTQYF.

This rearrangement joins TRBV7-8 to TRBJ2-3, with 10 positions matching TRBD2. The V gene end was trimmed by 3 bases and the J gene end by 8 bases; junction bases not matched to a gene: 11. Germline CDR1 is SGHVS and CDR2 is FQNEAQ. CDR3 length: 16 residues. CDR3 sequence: CASSFEREGLGGTQYF. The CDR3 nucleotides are TGTGCCAGCAGCTTCGAGCGGGAGGGCCTGGGGGGTACGCAGTATTTT.

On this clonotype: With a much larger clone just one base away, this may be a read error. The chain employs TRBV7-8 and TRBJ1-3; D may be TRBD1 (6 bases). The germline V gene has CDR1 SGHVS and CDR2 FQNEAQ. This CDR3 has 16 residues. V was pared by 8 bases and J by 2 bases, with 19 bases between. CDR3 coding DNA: TGTGCCAGCGGCGCCCCCGCAGGGGCACCTGGAAACACCATATATTTT. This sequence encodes CASGAPAGAPGNTIYF.

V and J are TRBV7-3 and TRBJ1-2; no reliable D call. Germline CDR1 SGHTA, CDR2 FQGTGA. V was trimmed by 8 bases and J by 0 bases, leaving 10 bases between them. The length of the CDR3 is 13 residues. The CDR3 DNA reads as TGTGCCAGCTCGAGGAGTCCTAACTATGGCTACACCTTC. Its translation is CASSRSPNYGYTF.

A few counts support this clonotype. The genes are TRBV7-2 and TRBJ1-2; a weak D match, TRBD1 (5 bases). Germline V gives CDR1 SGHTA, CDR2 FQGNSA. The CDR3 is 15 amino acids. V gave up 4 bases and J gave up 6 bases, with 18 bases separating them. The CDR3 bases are TGTGCCAGCAGCTACCGGGACCCCCAGTTAGATGGCTACACCTTC. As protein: CASSYRDPQLDGYTF.